This TCR beta chain was recovered during a study of T cell clonotyping in hematopoietic cell transplantation. The time point: recipient sample about 28 days before transplant, after cytoreduction. Using immunoSEQ multiplex PCR, the repertoire was profiled, and TCRdb retains in-frame clones only, with some absent. Among roughly 45,000 clones, 65% to 90% were seen once, and the ten largest hold about 6.1%. The CDR3 consists of 15 residues. Germline CDR1 and CDR2: ENHRY and SYGVKD. V was shortened by 5 bases and J by 4 bases, with 17 bases between the two germline ends. The chain combines TRBV10-3 with TRBJ1-1; D unresolved. Sequenced here: peripheral blood mononuclear cells, sampled before stem cell transplant. The source of this sequence is a man in his 60s with biphenotypic leukemia. Some clones in this sample may be carry-over from other donors' samples. CDR3 nucleotide sequence: TGTGCCATCAGTCGGGCCTCGGAGGGAGGCACTGAAGCTTTCTTT. It yields the protein CAISRASEGGTEAFF.